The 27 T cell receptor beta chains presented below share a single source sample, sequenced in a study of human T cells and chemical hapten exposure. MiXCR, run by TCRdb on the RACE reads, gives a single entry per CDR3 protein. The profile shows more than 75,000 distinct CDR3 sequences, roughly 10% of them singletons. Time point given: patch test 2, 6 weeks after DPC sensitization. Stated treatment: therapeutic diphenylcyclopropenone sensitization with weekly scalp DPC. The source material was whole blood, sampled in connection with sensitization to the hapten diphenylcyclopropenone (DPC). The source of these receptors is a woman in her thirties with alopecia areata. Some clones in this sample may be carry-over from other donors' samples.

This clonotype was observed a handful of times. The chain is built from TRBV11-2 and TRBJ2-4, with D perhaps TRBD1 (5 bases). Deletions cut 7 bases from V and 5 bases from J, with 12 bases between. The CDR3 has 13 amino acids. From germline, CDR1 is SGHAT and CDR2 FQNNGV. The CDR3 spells CASKRGFQNIQYF. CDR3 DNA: TGTGCCAGCAAAAGGGGTTTTCAAAACATTCAGTACTTC.

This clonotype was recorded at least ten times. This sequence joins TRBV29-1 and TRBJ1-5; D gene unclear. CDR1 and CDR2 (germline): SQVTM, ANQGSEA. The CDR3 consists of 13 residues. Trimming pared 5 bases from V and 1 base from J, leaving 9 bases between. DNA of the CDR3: TGCAGCGTTCTTTTAGGAAGCAATCAGCCCCAGCATTTT. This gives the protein CSVLLGSNQPQHF.

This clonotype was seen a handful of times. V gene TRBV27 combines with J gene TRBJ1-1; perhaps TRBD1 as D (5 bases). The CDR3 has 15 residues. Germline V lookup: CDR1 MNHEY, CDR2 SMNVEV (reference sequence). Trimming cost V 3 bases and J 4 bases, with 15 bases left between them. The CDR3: CASSFKEGLGTEAFF. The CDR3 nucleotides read TGTGCCAGCAGTTTTAAGGAGGGGCTCGGCACTGAAGCTTTCTTT.

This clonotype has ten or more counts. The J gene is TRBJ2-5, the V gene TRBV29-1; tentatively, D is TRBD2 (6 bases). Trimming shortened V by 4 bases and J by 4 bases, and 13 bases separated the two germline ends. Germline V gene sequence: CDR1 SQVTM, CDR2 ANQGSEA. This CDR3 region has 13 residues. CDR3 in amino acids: CSVGGDPRETQYF. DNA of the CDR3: TGCAGCGTTGGGGGGGACCCTAGAGAGACCCAGTACTTC. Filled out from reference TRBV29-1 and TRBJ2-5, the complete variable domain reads SAVISQKPSRDICQRGTSLTIQCQVDSQVTMMFWYRQQPGQSLTLIATANQGSEATYESGFVIDKFPISRPNLTFSTLTVSNMSPEDSSIYLCSVGGDPRETQYFGPGTRLLVL.

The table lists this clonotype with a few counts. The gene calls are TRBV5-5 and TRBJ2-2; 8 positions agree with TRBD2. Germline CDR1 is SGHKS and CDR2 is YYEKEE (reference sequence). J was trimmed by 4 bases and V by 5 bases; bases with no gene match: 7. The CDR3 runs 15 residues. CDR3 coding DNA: TGTGCCAGCAGTTCCGGGACTAGTGTCACCGGGGAGCTGTTTTTT. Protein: CASSSGTSVTGELFF.

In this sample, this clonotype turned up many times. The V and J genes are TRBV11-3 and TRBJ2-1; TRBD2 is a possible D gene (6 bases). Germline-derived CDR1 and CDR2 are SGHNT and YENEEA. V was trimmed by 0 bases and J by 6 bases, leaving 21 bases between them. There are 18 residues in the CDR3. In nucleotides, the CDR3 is TGTGCCAGCAGCTTAGAGCAATCCGGGAGCGGCACGGGCAATGAGCAGTTCTTC. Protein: CASSLEQSGSGTGNEQFF.

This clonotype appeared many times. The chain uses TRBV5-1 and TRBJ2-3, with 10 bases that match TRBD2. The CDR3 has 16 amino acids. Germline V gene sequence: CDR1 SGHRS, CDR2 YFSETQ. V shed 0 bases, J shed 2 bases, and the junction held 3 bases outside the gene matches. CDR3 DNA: TGCGCCAGCAGCTTGGGGACTAGCGGCAACACAGATACGCAGTATTTT. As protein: CASSLGTSGNTDTQYF.

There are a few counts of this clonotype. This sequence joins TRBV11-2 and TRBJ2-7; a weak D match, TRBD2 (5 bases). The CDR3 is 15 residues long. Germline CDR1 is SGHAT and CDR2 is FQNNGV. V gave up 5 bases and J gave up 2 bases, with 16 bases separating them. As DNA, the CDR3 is TGTGCCAGCAGCCTAGGAGTGGCACTAGCCTACGAGCAGTACTTC. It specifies CASSLGVALAYEQYF.

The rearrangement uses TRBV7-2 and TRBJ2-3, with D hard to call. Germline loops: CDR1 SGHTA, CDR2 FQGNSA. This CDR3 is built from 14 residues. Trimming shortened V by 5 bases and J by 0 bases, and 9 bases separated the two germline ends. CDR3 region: CASSITPSTDTQYF. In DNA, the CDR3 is TGTGCCAGCAGCATTACTCCAAGCACAGATACGCAGTATTTT.

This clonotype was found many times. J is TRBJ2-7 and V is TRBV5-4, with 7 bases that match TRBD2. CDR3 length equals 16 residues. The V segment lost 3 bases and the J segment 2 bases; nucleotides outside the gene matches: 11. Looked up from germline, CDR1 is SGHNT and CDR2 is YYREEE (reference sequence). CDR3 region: CASSSPSSGLTYEQYF. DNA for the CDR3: TGTGCCAGCAGCTCCCCCTCTAGCGGACTAACCTACGAGCAGTACTTC. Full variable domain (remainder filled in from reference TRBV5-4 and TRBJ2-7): ETGVTQSPTHLIKTRGQQVTLRCSSQSGHNTVSWYQQALGQGPQFIFQYYREEENGRGNFPPRFSGLQFPNYSSELNVNALELDDSALYLCASSSPSSGLTYEQYFGPGTRLTVT.

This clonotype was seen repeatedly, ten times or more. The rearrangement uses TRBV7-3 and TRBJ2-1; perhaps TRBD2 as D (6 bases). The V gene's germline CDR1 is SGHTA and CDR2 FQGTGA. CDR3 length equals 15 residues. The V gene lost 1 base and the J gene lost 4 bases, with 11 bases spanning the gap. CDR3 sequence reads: CASSLMTSSYNEQFF. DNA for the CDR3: TGTGCCAGCAGCTTAATGACTAGTTCGTACAATGAGCAGTTCTTC.

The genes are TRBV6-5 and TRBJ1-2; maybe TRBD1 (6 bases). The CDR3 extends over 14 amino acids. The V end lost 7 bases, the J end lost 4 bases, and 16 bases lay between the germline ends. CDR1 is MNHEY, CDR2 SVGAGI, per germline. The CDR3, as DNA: TGTGCCAGCACCCCCGGGGGGGCTGTCTATGGCTACACCTTC. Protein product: CASTPGGAVYGYTF.

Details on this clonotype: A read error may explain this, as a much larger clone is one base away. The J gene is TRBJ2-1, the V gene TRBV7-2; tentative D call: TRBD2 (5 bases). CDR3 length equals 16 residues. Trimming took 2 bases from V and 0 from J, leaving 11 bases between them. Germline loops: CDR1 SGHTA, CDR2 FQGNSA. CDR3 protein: CTSSLRPGSSYNEQFF. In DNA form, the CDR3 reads TGTACCAGCAGCTTAAGGCCGGGGAGCTCCTACAATGAGCAGTTCTTC.

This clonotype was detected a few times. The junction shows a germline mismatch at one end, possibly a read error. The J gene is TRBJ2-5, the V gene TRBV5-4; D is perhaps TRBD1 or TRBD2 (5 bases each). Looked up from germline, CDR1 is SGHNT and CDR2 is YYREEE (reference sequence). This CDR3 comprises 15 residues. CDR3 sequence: CASSSPTGTQATQYF. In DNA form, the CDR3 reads TGTGCCAGCAGCTCTCCAACCGGGACCCAAGCGACCCAGTACTTC.

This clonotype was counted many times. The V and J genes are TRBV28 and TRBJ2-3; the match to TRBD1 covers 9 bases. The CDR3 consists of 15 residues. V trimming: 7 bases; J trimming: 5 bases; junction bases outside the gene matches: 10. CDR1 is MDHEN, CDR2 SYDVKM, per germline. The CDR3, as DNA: TGTGCCAGCAATTCCCCGGGACAGGGCAAAGATACGCAGTATTTT. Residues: CASNSPGQGKDTQYF.

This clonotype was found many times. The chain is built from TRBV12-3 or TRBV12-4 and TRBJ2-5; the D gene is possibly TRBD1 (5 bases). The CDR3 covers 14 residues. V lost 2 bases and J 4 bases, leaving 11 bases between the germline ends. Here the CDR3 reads CASSLKGLRETQYF. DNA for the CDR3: TGTGCCAGCAGTTTAAAGGGGCTCCGAGAGACCCAGTACTTC.

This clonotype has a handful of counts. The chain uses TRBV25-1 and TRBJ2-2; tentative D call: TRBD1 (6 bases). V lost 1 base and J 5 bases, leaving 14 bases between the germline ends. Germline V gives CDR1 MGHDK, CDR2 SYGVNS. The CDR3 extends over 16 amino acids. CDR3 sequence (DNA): TGTGCCAGCAGTGAATCTCTTGCACAGGGAACCGGGGAGCTGTTTTTT. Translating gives CASSESLAQGTGELFF. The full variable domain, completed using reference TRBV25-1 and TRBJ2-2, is EADIYQTPRYLVIGTGKKITLECSQTMGHDKMYWYQQDPGMELHLIHYSYGVNSTEKGDLSSESTVSRIRTEHFPLTLESARPSHTSQYLCASSESLAQGTGELFFGEGSRLTVL.

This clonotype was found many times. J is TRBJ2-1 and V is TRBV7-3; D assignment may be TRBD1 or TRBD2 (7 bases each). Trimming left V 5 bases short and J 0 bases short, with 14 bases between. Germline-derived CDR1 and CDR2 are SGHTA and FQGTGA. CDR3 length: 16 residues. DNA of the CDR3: TGTGCCAGCAGCCCCCAGGGGGGGAGCTCCTACAATGAGCAGTTCTTC. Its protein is CASSPQGGSSYNEQFF.

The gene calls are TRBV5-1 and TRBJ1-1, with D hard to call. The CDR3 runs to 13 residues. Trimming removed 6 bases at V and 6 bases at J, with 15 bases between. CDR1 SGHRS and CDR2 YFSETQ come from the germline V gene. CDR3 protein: CASKLPGGAEAFF. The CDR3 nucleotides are TGCGCCAGCAAGCTCCCTGGCGGGGCTGAAGCTTTCTTT.

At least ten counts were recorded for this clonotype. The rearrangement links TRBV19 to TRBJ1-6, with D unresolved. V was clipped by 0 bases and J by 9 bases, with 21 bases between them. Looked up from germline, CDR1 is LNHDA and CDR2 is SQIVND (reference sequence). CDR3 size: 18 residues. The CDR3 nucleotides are TGTGCCAGTAGTATAGATCCCTCCCGGCTCCGATCAATTTCACCCCTCCACTTT. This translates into CASSIDPSRLRSISPLHF.

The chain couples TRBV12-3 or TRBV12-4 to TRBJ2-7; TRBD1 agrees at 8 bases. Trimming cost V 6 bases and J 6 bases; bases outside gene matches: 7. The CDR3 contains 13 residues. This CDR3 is CASRRGQGLEQYF. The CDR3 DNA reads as TGTGCCAGCAGACGCGGACAGGGCCTCGAGCAGTACTTC.

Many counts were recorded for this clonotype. The CDR3 coding sequence is TGCGCCAGCAGCTTGGAGACGTACAATGAGCAGTTCTTC. Protein: CASSLETYNEQFF. The rearrangement links TRBV5-1 to TRBJ2-1; unclear D gene. This CDR3 spans 13 amino acids. Trimming took 0 bases from V and 4 from J, leaving 5 bases between them. Germline V CDR1 and CDR2: SGHRS, YFSETQ.

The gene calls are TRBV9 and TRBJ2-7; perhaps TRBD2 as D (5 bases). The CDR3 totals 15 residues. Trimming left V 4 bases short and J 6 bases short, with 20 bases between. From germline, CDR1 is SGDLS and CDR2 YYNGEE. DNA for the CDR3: TGTGCCAGCAGCCTCAGAGGGTCACACCCAGGCGAGCAGTACTTC. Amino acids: CASSLRGSHPGEQYF.

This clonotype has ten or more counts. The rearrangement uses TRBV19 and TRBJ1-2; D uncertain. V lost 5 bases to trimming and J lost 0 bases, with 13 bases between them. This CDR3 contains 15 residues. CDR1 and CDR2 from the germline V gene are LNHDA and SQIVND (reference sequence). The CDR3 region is CASSEISVANYGYTF. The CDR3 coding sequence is TGTGCCAGTAGTGAGATCAGCGTCGCTAACTATGGCTACACCTTC.

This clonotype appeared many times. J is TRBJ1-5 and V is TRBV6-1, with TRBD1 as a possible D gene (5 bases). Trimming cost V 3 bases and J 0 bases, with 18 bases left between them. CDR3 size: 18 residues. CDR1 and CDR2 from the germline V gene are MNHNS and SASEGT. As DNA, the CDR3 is TGTGCCAGCAGTGAGAAGGGACTCCTAATTTATAGCAATCAGCCCCAGCATTTT. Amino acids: CASSEKGLLIYSNQPQHF.

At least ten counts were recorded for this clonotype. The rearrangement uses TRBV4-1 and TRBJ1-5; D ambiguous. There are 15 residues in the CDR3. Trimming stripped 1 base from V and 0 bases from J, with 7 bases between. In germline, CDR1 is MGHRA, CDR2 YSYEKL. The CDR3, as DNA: TGCGCCAGCAGCCAAGGGGGATTTAGCAATCAGCCCCAGCATTTT. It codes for CASSQGGFSNQPQHF.

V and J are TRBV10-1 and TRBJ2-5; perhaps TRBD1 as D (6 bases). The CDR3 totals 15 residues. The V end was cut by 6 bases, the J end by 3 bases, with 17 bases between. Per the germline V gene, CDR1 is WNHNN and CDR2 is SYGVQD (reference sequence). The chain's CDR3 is CASRVKQGWKETQYF. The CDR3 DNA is TGCGCCAGCAGAGTTAAACAGGGATGGAAAGAGACCCAGTACTTC.